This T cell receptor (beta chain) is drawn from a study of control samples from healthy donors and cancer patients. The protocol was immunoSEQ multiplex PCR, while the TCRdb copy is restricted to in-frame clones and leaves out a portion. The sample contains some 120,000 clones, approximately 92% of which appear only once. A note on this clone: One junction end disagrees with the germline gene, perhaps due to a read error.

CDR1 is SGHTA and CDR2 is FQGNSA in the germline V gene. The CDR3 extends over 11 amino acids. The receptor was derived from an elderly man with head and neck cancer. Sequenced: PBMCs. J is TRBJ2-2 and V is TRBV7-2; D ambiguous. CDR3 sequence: CLSGLTGELFF. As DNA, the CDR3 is TGCTTAAGTGGGCTTACCGGGGAGCTGTTTTTT.